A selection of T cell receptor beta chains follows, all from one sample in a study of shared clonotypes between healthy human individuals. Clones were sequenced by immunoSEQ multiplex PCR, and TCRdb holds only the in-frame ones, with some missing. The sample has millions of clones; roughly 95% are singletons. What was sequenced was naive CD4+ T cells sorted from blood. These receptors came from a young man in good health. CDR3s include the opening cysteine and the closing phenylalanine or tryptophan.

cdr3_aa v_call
CAWSRSGGEKLFF TRBV30
CASSLLVSGTSGGPNTQYF TRBV7-8
CATQLGGDQPQHF TRBV10-3
CASSSATGTREKLFF TRBV5-1
CASSFSTYNSPLHF TRBV6-5
CASDSLGAGNTEAFF TRBV6-1
CASSVTNTGELFF TRBV9
CATSRDRYGTEQYF TRBV15
CASSIGQKIVQETQYF TRBV19
CASTPLWQTEGYTF TRBV28
CASSKIASGSDTYEQYF TRBV25-1
CASSPYLDRGRLTQYF TRBV9
CASSATRHMRPHF TRBV18
CASSGTSGGSTDTQYF TRBV6-6
CASSQDSGKETQYF TRBV4-3
CASSPGQGANEKLFF TRBV18
CASSYWTGEDGNTIYF TRBV6-5
CASSLANRVGVANYGYTF TRBV5-5
CASGTESTDTQYF TRBV19
CASSATPGGSGANVLTF TRBV25-1
CAIAQGTSGANVLTF TRBV10-3
CASSSAGTDTQYF TRBV28
CASSPGRYGYTF TRBV5-4
CASSLVSGTNTGELFF TRBV5-4
CANSWGIQQDIQYF TRBV2
CARVGRQSYEQYF TRBV23-1
CASSSPTGAQVYEQYF TRBV7-9
CASSETKGYTF TRBV2
CAISDGREPRDGYTF TRBV10-3
CASSEEGLYINEQFF TRBV2
CAWSDGGQGSHQPQHF TRBV30
CASAGSGGNAEQFF TRBV2
CASSIPSDGYGYTF TRBV19
CSVVDKNTDTQYF TRBV29-1
CASRPDRATNEKLFF TRBV6-1
CASSYGQGDNQPQHF TRBV6-6
CASSPGTLQETQYF TRBV7-3
CASKLNTENTGELFF TRBV5-1
CASRGQGRQFF TRBV6-5
CASAPLAGDYGYTF TRBV19
CASSLGTGVSYEQYF TRBV27
CASYMNTEAFF TRBV6-5
CAISEPGLAGPSTDTQYF TRBV10-3
CASSVEGYSPLHF TRBV5-1
CASSFGDTYNSPLHF TRBV28
CASSSVGIQRADTQYF TRBV7-2
CASSPRTSGGGEETQYF TRBV4-2
CASSPGRQTQYF TRBV18
CASSELKSGSGNTIYF TRBV25-1
CASSTSDRGNTEAFF TRBV11-2
CASSLAQATNEKLFF TRBV7-2
CASRDIAGTQYF TRBV2
CASSLVHNEQFF TRBV7-2
CASSLRMDGYTF TRBV7-9